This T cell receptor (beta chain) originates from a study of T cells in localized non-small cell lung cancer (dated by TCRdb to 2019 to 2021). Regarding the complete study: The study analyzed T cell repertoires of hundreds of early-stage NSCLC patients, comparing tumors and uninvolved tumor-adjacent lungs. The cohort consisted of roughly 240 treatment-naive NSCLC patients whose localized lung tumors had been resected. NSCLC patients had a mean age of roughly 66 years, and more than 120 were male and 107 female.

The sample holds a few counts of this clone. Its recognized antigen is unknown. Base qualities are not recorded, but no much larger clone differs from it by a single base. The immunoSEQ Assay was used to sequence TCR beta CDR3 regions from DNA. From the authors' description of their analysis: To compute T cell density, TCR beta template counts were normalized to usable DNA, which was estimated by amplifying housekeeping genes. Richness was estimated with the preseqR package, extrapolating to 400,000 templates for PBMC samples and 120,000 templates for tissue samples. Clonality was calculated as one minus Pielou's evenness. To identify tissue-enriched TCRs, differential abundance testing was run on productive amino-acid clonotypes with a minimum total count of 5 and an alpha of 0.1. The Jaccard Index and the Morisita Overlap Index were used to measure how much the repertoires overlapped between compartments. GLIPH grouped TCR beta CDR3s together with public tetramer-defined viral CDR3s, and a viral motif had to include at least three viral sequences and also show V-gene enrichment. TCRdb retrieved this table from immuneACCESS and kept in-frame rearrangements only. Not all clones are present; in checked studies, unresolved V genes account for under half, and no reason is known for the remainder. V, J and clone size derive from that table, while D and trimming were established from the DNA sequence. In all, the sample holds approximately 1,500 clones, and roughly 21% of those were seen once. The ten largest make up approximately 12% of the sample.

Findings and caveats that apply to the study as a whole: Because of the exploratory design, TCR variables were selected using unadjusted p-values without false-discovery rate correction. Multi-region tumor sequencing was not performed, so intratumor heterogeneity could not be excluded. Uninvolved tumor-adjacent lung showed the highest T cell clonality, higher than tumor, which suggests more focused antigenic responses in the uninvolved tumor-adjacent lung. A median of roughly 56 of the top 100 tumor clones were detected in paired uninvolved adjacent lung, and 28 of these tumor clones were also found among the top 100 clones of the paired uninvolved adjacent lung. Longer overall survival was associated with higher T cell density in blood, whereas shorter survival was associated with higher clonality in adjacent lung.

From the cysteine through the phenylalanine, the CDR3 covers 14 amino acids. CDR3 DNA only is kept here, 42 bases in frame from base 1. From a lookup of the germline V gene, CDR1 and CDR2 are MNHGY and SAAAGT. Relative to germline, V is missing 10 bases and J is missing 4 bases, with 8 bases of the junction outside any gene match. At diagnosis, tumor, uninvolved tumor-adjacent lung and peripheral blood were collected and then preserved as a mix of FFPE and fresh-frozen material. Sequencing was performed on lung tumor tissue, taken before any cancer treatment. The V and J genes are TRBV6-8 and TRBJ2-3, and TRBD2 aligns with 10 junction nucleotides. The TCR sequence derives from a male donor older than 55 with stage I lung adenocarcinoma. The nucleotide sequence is TGTGCCATCAGGAGCGGGGGGGAAGCAGATACGCAGTATTTT. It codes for CAIRSGGEADTQYF.